The sequence of this TCR beta chain was determined in a study of CD8+CD57+ T cells in acquired aplastic anemia. Study details: Isolated CD4+ and CD8+ cells, once sorted, yielded DNA averaging around 3 ug. Study results and caveats: The study found no significant CD8+ Simpson's diversity difference between patients and controls. A set of some 28 CD8+ CDR3 sequences was shared between patients and controls, and these sequences appeared highly expressed in patients.

Turning to this clonotype: The antigen is unknown. The junction does not match germline at one end; this may be a read error.

Genomic DNA served as template for TCR beta VDJ and CDR3 profiling. TCRdb processed the reads anew with MiXCR; each CDR3 protein has one entry. The data show some 170,000 distinct CDR3 sequences, with roughly 48% seen just once and more than 1% held by the top ten. Patients picked for sequencing had shown CD8+CD57+ cell expansion detected by flow cytometry. Severe acquired aplastic anemia was diagnosed in all patients. The CDR3 sequence is 14 residues long. CDR1 is MGHDK, CDR2 SYGVNS, per germline. The source is a human donor with aplastic anemia. Sequenced: sorted CD4+, CD8+, or CD8+CD57+ T cells (not recorded which) from PBMCs. This chain links TRBV25-1 with TRBJ1-2; maybe TRBD1 (5 bases). The CDR3 nucleotides are TGTGCCAGCAGTGCGGGGGAAGTTAACTATAGCTACACCTTC. Translation: CASSAGEVNYSYTF.